Each of the 4 T cell receptor beta chains below was sequenced from the same sample in a study of monozygotic twins with inflammatory bowel disease (dated by TCRdb to between 2018 and 2021). To prepare the library, 5' RACE was applied. TCRdb records Illumina HiSeq 2500 as the sequencer. TCRdb reprocessed the reads into one record per CDR3 protein sequence, lacking DNA. This sample's table carries about 450,000 distinct CDR3 sequences. The ten largest clones represent about 2.4% of the sample. Input material: blood. The receptor source for this set is a human donor with ulcerative colitis or Crohn's disease, or a healthy co-twin of an affected twin (not recorded which).

The genes are TRBV6-2 or TRBV6-3 and TRBJ1-2. The CDR3 contains 16 residues. CDR1 and CDR2 from the germline V gene are MNHEY and SVGEGT. The CDR3 spells CASSSPGGQGFSGYTF.

The CDR3 spells CASNGQGPTDTQYF. The chain recombines TRBV12-3 or TRBV12-4 with TRBJ2-3; no DNA is available, so the TRBD1 call from TCRdb remains unchecked. The CDR3 has 14 amino acids.

The genes are TRBV5-4 and TRBJ1-1; lacking DNA, the TRBD1 call made by TCRdb goes unchecked. This CDR3 is built from 15 residues. The V gene's germline CDR1 is SGHNT and CDR2 YYREEE (reference sequence). Here the CDR3 reads CASSLFGQVNTEAFF.

J is TRBJ2-1 and V is TRBV9; TCRdb outputs TRBD2, but without DNA this stays unchecked. This CDR3 is 17 amino acids long. Looked up from germline, CDR1 is SGDLS and CDR2 is YYNGEE. CDR3 in amino acids: CASSVATEPTPRNEQFF.